This T cell receptor beta chain is from a study of shared clonotypes between healthy human individuals. Trimming removed 4 bases at V and 4 bases at J, with 17 bases between. The germline CDR1 and CDR2 sequences are MDHEN and SYDVKM. There are 16 residues in the CDR3. Each PCR replicate run on unsorted PBMC took in 300 ng DNA, some 28,000 T cell genomes. Assay: immunoSEQ multiplex PCR; the TCRdb copy retains only in-frame clones and omits some. The sample has 450,000 to 600,000 clones; roughly 78% are singletons. Healthy and HIV-negative, the adult donors had no recent acute infections or vaccinations.

Sequenced input: PBMCs. This sequence joins TRBV28 and TRBJ2-1, with a weak D call TRBD2 (5 bases). The sequence derives from a woman aged 40 to 49 in good health. Some clones in this sample may be carry-over from other donors' samples. CDR3 in DNA: TGTGCCAGCAGTTCAGGACGGGTCGGGGTATACAATGAGCAGTTCTTC. Protein product: CASSSGRVGVYNEQFF.